The present T cell receptor beta chain was sequenced within a study of cytomegalovirus exposure and HLA in healthy donors. Study-level points and caveats: Whilst most TCR sequences proved rare, a subset of public TCRs occurred across many donors.

PCR involved 60 Vbeta and 13 Jbeta primers. The data were produced by immunoSEQ multiplex PCR, yet TCRdb's version contains in-frame clones alone and is incomplete. The top ten hold approximately 5.8% of the sample, which has approximately 73,000 clones, roughly 64% seen once. Germline CDR1 is SGHTA and CDR2 is FQGTGA. The length of the CDR3 is 14 residues. Trimming took 4 bases from V and 7 from J; bases not matched to a gene: 4. This clone turned up a few times. The target antigen is unknown. The clonotype originates from a man in his thirties or forties in good health and CMV-seropositive. This chain uses TRBV7-3 with TRBJ1-6; TRBD1 aligns across 7 bases. Sequencing used PBMCs. The DNA of the CDR3 is TGTGCCAGCAGCTCGGGACAGCAAAATTCACCCCTCCACTTT. It yields the protein CASSSGQQNSPLHF. The entire variable domain, with the rest obtained from reference TRBV7-3 and TRBJ1-6, is as follows: GAGVSQTPSNKVTEKGKYVELRCDPISGHTALYWYRQSLGQGPEFLIYFQGTGAADDSGLPNDRFFAVRPEGSVSTLKIQRTERGDSAVYLCASSSGQQNSPLHFGNGTRLTVT.